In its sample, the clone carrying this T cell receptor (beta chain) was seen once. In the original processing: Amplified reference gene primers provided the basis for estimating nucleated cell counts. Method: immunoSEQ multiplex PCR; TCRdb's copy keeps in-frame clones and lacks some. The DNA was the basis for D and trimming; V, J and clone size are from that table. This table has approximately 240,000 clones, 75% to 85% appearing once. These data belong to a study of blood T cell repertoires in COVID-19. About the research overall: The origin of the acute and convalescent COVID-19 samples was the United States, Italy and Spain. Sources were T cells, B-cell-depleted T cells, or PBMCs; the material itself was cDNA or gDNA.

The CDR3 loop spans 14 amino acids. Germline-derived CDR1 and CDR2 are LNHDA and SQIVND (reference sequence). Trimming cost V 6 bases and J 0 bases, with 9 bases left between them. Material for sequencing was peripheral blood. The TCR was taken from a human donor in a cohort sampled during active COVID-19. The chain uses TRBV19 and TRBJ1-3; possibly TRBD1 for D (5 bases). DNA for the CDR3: TGTGCCAGTAGGAGACAGCACTCTGGAAACACCATATATTTT. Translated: CASRRQHSGNTIYF.